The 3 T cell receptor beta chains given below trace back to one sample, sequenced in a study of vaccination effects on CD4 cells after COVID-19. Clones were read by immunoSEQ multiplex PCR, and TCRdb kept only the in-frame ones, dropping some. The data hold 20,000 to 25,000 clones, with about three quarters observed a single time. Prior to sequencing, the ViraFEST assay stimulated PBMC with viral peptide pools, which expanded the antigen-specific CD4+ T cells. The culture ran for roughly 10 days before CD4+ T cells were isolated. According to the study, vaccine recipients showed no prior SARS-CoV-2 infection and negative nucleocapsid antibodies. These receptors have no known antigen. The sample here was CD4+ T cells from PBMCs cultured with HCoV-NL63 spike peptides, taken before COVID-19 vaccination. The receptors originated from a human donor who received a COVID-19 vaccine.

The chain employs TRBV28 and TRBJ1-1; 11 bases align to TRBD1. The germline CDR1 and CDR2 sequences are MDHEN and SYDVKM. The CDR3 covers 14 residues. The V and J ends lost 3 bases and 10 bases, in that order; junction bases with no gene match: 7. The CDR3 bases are TGTGCCAGCAGTTTGGGCGGACAGGGGGCGGGAGCTTTCTTT. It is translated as CASSLGGQGAGAFF.

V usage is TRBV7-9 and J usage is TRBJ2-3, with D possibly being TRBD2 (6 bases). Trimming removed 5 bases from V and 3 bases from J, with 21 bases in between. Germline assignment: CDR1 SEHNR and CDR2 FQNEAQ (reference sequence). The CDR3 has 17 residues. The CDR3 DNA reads TGTGCCAGCAGCAATCGGCCAGCGGGCCCTTTGACAGATACGCAGTATTTT. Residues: CASSNRPAGPLTDTQYF. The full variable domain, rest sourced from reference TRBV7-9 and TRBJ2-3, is DTGVSQNPRHKITKRGQNVTFRCDPISEHNRLYWYRQTLGQGPEFLTYFQNEAQLEKSRLLSDRFSAERPKGSFSTLEIQRTEQGDSAMYLCASSNRPAGPLTDTQYFGPGTRLTVL.

This chain's CDR3 is CASSWTSAEAFF. The CDR3 DNA reads TGTGCCAGCAGTTGGACCTCGGCTGAAGCTTTCTTT. V and J are TRBV2 and TRBJ1-1; no reliable D call. Looked up from germline, CDR1 is SNHLY and CDR2 is FYNNEI. CDR3 length equals 12 residues. Trimming shortened V by 5 bases and J by 6 bases, and 10 bases separated the two germline ends.